Below are 25 T cell receptor beta chains sequenced from a single sample in a study of shared clonotypes between healthy human individuals. Repertoires were generated with immunoSEQ multiplex PCR, while TCRdb's copy carries only in-frame clones and drops some. In the table there are more than 2 million clones, roughly 94% of which are singletons. The sequenced sample was naive CD4+ T cells sorted from blood. The subset: CD45RA+ positively selected. These receptors came from a man between 18 and 29 years old in good health.

The chain carries TRBV7-6 and TRBJ1-5, with no clear D. The germline CDR1 and CDR2 sequences are SGHVS and FNYEAQ. The CDR3 covers 13 residues. Trimming removed 1 base at V and 4 bases at J, with 5 bases between. The CDR3 spells CASSLGRNQPQHF. CDR3 bases: TGTGCCAGCAGCTTAGGCCGAAATCAGCCCCAGCATTTT.

The chain has TRBV5-1 and TRBJ2-1, with D perhaps matching TRBD2 (7 bases). CDR1 is SGHRS and CDR2 is YFSETQ in the germline V gene. This CDR3 is built from 14 residues. V was pared by 7 bases and J by 9 bases, with 20 bases between. CDR3 sequence reads: CASLRGGERSEQFF. CDR3 coding DNA: TGCGCCAGCCTCCGCGGGGGCGAGAGGAGTGAGCAGTTCTTC.

The chain joins TRBV19 to TRBJ1-1; D gene uncertain. Trimming stripped 1 base from V and 4 bases from J, with 10 bases between. The CDR3 runs 14 residues. The germline V gene has CDR1 LNHDA and CDR2 SQIVND (reference sequence). CDR3 DNA: TGTGCCAGTAGTATAGCAGACTGGGGCACTGAAGCTTTCTTT. It encodes CASSIADWGTEAFF.

The rearrangement links TRBV6-1 to TRBJ2-7; either TRBD1 or TRBD2 may fit D (5 bases each). CDR1 MNHNS and CDR2 SASEGT come from the germline V gene. The CDR3 has 14 amino acids. The V gene lost 6 bases and the J gene lost 1 base, with 13 bases spanning the gap. DNA of the CDR3: TGTGCCAGCAGCCGGGACGGGCCATCCTACGAGCAGTACTTC. It is translated as CASSRDGPSYEQYF.

The gene calls are TRBV7-8 and TRBJ2-7; D ambiguous. V was pared by 3 bases and J by 3 bases, with 15 bases between. CDR1 SGHVS and CDR2 FQNEAQ come from the germline V gene. The CDR3 totals 15 residues. The CDR3 spells CASSFLIGRDYEQYF. In nucleotides, the CDR3 is TGTGCCAGCAGCTTTTTGATCGGTAGGGACTACGAGCAGTACTTC. Combining the CDR3 with reference TRBV7-8 and TRBJ2-7 gives the whole variable domain GAGVSQSPRYKVAKRGQDVALRCDPISGHVSLFWYQQALGQGPEFLTYFQNEAQLDKSGLPSDRFFAERPEGSVSTLKIQRTQQEDSAVYLCASSFLIGRDYEQYFGPGTRLTVT.

The V gene is TRBV5-6, the J gene TRBJ2-4; D uncertain. This CDR3 region has 16 residues. V was clipped by 4 bases and J by 0 bases, with 14 bases between them. Germline V gene data show CDR1 as SGHDT and CDR2 as YYEEEE. The CDR3 DNA reads as TGTGCCAGCAGCAACGACGGATTTCTAGCCAAAAACATTCAGTACTTC. This translates into CASSNDGFLAKNIQYF.

This chain links TRBV28 with TRBJ1-5, with 7 bases fitting TRBD1. V was pared by 6 bases and J by 1 base, with 6 bases of the junction left unmatched. This CDR3 spans 15 amino acids. CDR1 MDHEN and CDR2 SYDVKM come from the germline V gene. DNA of the CDR3: TGTGCCAGCAGCCTGTACAGGGGAAGCAATCAGCCCCAGCATTTT. Translated, it gives CASSLYRGSNQPQHF.

The rearrangement links TRBV2 to TRBJ1-2; 9 bases map to TRBD1. Germline CDR1 is SNHLY and CDR2 is FYNNEI. The length of the CDR3 is 14 residues. V lost 4 bases and J lost 4; bases outside the gene matches: 4. The CDR3 DNA sequence: TGTGCCAGCAGTGCACAGGGACAGGGCTATGGCTACACCTTC. As protein: CASSAQGQGYGYTF. Variable domain in full (rest from reference TRBV2 and TRBJ1-2): EPEVTQTPSHQVTQMGQEVILRCVPISNHLYFYWYRQILGQKVEFLVSFYNNEISEKSEIFDDQFSVERPDGSNFTLKIRSTKLEDSAMYFCASSAQGQGYGYTFGSGTRLTVV.

This clone was recorded once. This chain joins TRBV5-1 and TRBJ1-1; D call uncertain. V was cut by 0 bases and J by 4 bases, with 10 bases left in between. Germline V lookup: CDR1 SGHRS, CDR2 YFSETQ. This CDR3 spans 14 amino acids. The CDR3 protein is CASSLGHGFTEAFF. DNA of the CDR3: TGCGCCAGCAGCTTGGGGCATGGGTTCACTGAAGCTTTCTTT.

CDR3 nucleotides: TGTGCCTGGAGTACGGGGACAGGGATCATGAACACTGAAGCTTTCTTT. This codes for CAWSTGTGIMNTEAFF. The J gene is TRBJ1-1, the V gene TRBV30, with 9 bases aligning to TRBD1. CDR1 is GTSNPN and CDR2 is SVGIG in the germline V gene (reference sequence). The CDR3 loop spans 16 amino acids. With V trimmed by 2 bases and J by 0 bases, 7 bases remained unmatched.

This chain joins TRBV11-2 and TRBJ2-1; D possibly uses TRBD1 or TRBD2 (5 bases each). CDR1 and CDR2 from the germline V gene are SGHAT and FQNNGV. The CDR3 runs 14 residues. Trimming took 5 bases from V and 5 from J, leaving 13 bases between them. Here the CDR3 DNA reads TGTGCCAGCAGCATATCGAGGGGAGACAATGAGCAGTTCTTC. It yields the protein CASSISRGDNEQFF.

The CDR3 DNA is TGTGCCAGCAGTCCCGGGACAGGGCGCACCTACGAGCAGTACTTC. Translation: CASSPGTGRTYEQYF. The rearrangement joins TRBV2 to TRBJ2-7, with 9 bases matching TRBD1. Germline CDR1 SNHLY, CDR2 FYNNEI. The CDR3 is 15 residues long. V lost 5 bases to trimming and J lost 2 bases; unmatched junction nucleotides: 7.

Regarding this clone: This sample also contains other DNA sequences that code for the same CDR3. V gene TRBV28 combines with J gene TRBJ1-2; no reliable D call. The CDR3 extends over 13 amino acids. The germline CDR1 and CDR2 sequences are MDHEN and SYDVKM. V was shortened by 2 bases and J by 2 bases, with 6 bases between the two germline ends. The CDR3 here is CASSLKGNYGYTF. Written as DNA, the CDR3 is TGTGCCAGCAGTTTAAAGGGAAACTATGGCTACACCTTC.

The chain combines TRBV5-4 with TRBJ2-7, with 10 bases fitting TRBD1. The CDR3 sequence is 14 residues long. V dropped 3 bases and J dropped 4; count of bases not matched to a gene: 4. The germline V gene has CDR1 SGHNT and CDR2 YYREEE (reference sequence). As DNA, the CDR3 is TGTGCCAGCAGCTGGGACAGGGGCGGGTACGAGCAGTACTTC. Translated, it gives CASSWDRGGYEQYF. Full variable domain (remainder filled in from reference TRBV5-4 and TRBJ2-7): ETGVTQSPTHLIKTRGQQVTLRCSSQSGHNTVSWYQQALGQGPQFIFQYYREEENGRGNFPPRFSGLQFPNYSSELNVNALELDDSALYLCASSWDRGGYEQYFGPGTRLTVT.

This clone was detected only once. This rearrangement joins TRBV6-1 to TRBJ2-1; the match to TRBD2 covers 10 bases. CDR1 MNHNS and CDR2 SASEGT come from the germline V gene. CDR3 length equals 15 residues. The junction had 7 bases not matched to a gene; V was cut back by 6 bases and J by 5 bases. Written as DNA, the CDR3 is TGTGCCAGCAGGGAGACTAGCGGGTATCACAATGAGCAGTTCTTC. This encodes CASRETSGYHNEQFF.

The CDR3 reads CASSPVGGDKMYF. The CDR3 nucleotides are TGTGCCAGCAGCCCAGTTGGAGGGGATAAAATGTATTTT. The chain carries TRBV7-9 and TRBJ2-3, with a weak D call TRBD2 (6 bases). Germline V gene sequence: CDR1 SEHNR, CDR2 FQNEAQ (reference sequence). This CDR3 is 13 amino acids long. V lost 5 bases to trimming and J lost 14 bases, with 20 bases between them.

Points on this clone: The same CDR3 is also encoded by other DNA sequences in this sample. V and J are TRBV5-1 and TRBJ2-7; D unclear. This CDR3 region has 14 residues. Germline CDR1 and CDR2: SGHRS and YFSETQ. Between the trimmed V and J ends, which lost 0 bases and 4 bases, there was a span of 11 bases. CDR3: CASSLGLSSYEQYF. The CDR3 nucleotides are TGCGCCAGCAGCTTGGGTCTCTCTTCATACGAGCAGTACTTC. Together with reference TRBV5-1 and TRBJ2-7, the CDR3 gives the full variable domain: KAGVTQTPRYLIKTRGQQVTLSCSPISGHRSVSWYQQTPGQGLQFLFEYFSETQRNKGNFPGRFSGRQFSNSRSEMNVSTLELGDSALYLCASSLGLSSYEQYFGPGTRLTVT.

The chain employs TRBV6-5 and TRBJ1-1; D possibly corresponds to TRBD1 (6 bases). The CDR3 runs to 14 residues. Trimming removed 4 bases at V and 7 bases at J, with 16 bases between. CDR1 MNHEY and CDR2 SVGAGI come from the germline V gene. DNA of the CDR3: TGTGCCAGCAGTTCCGGACAGATCGTTGGTGAAGCTTTCTTT. Encoded protein: CASSSGQIVGEAFF.

J is TRBJ1-5 and V is TRBV28; D possibly corresponds to TRBD1 (6 bases). Trimming took 1 base from V and 3 from J, leaving 10 bases between them. The germline CDR1 and CDR2 sequences are MDHEN and SYDVKM. CDR3 size: 15 residues. CDR3: CASSLLQGANQPQHF. CDR3 coding DNA: TGTGCCAGCAGTTTATTACAGGGCGCCAATCAGCCCCAGCATTTT.

The CDR3 DNA follows: TGTGCCAGCAGCTTAAACTCCCTAAGTTCTGCGCAGTATTTT. It yields the protein CASSLNSLSSAQYF. The chain couples TRBV7-3 to TRBJ2-3; D is undetermined. V was clipped by 1 base and J by 10 bases, with 15 bases between them. Per germline, CDR1 SGHTA and CDR2 FQGTGA. CDR3 size: 14 residues.

The chain carries TRBV28 and TRBJ2-1, with 16 bases fitting TRBD2. The CDR3 spans 15 residues. The ends lost 7 bases at V and 15 bases at J; junction bases unmatched: 12. Germline V gene data show CDR1 as MDHEN and CDR2 as SYDVKM. The CDR3 reads CASTTGTSGGAQPFF. Here the CDR3 DNA reads TGTGCCAGCACAACCGGGACTAGCGGGGGGGCCCAGCCGTTCTTC.

This clone was picked up one time. This rearrangement joins TRBV10-2 to TRBJ2-1; 7 nucleotides align to TRBD2. Unmatched junction bases numbered 4, after V lost 5 bases and J lost 0 bases. Germline V gene data show CDR1 as WSHSY and CDR2 as SAAADI. The CDR3 length is 15 residues. CDR3 DNA: TGCGCCAGCAGTACCGGGACTACCTCCTACAATGAGCAGTTCTTC. Amino acids: CASSTGTTSYNEQFF.

This chain connects TRBV14 to TRBJ1-3, with D unresolved. This CDR3 is built from 14 residues. Germline V gives CDR1 SGHDN, CDR2 FVKESK. Trimming cost V 3 bases and J 2 bases, with 8 bases left between them. CDR3 protein: CASSHLSPGNTIYF. The CDR3 region has the DNA TGTGCCAGCAGCCACCTCTCCCCTGGAAACACCATATATTTT.

The chain employs TRBV9 and TRBJ2-2; D is undetermined. The CDR3 runs to 15 residues. CDR1 is SGDLS and CDR2 is YYNGEE in the germline V gene. Trimming shortened V by 0 bases and J by 0 bases, and 6 bases separated the two germline ends. The CDR3 bases are TGTGCCAGCAGCGTAGGTTTCCCGAACACCGGGGAGCTGTTTTTT. Protein sequence: CASSVGFPNTGELFF.

The chain employs TRBV5-4 and TRBJ2-7; 13 bases line up with TRBD2. V lost 2 bases and J lost 2; bases outside the gene matches: 1. The CDR3 is 15 amino acids. Germline assignment: CDR1 SGHNT and CDR2 YYREEE (reference sequence). CDR3 nucleotide sequence: TGTGCCAGCAGCTTTGGACTAGCGGGGGCCTACGAGCAGTACTTC. This translates into CASSFGLAGAYEQYF.